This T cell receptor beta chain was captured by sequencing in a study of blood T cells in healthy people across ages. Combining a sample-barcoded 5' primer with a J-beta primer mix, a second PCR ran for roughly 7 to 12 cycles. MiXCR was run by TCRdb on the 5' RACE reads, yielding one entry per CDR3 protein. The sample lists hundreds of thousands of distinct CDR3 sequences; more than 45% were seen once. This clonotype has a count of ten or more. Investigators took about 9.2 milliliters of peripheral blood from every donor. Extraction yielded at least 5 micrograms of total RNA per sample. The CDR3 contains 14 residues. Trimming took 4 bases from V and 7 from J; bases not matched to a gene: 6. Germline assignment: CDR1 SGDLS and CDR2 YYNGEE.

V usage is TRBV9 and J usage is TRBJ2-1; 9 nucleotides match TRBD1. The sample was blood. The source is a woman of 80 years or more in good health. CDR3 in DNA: TGTGCCAGCAGCACAATGGGACAGGGAAATGAGCAGTTCTTC. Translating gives CASSTMGQGNEQFF.